This T cell receptor (beta chain) is from a study of cytomegalovirus exposure and HLA in healthy donors. The PCR contained 60 Vbeta and 13 Jbeta primers. This table comes from immunoSEQ multiplex PCR, and its TCRdb copy is limited to in-frame clones, with some not included. The table has about 220,000 clones, more than 75% seen once; the top ten hold 4.5% to 6%. This CDR3 is built from 14 residues. Germline lookup yields CDR1 MNHEY and CDR2 SVGAGI. V lost 6 bases and J lost 4, with 16 bases in between. The specimen was PBMCs. The chain carries TRBV6-5 and TRBJ2-7; D is perhaps TRBD2 (5 bases). The clonotype comes from a middle-aged woman in good health and CMV-seropositive. In DNA form, the CDR3 reads TGTGCCAGCAGAACGGGCAGCGGCCTATACGAGCAGTACTTC. Translated, it gives CASRTGSGLYEQYF.